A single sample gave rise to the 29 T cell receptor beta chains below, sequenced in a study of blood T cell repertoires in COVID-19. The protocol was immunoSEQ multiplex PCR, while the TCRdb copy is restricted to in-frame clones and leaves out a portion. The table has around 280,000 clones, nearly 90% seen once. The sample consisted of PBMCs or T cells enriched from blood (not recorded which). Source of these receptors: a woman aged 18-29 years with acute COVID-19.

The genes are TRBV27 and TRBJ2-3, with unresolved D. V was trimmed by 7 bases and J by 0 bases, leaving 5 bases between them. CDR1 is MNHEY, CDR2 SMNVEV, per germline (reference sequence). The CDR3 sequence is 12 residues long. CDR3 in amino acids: CASIFSTDTQYF. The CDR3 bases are TGTGCCAGCATCTTTAGCACAGATACGCAGTATTTT.

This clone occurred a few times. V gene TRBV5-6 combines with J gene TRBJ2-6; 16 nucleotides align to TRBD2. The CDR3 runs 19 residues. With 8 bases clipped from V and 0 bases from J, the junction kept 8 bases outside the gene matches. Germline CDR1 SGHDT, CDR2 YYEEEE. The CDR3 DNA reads TGTGCCAGAACGGGGACTAGCGGGAGGGCTTTCTCTGGGGCCAACGTCCTGACTTTC. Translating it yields CARTGTSGRAFSGANVLTF.

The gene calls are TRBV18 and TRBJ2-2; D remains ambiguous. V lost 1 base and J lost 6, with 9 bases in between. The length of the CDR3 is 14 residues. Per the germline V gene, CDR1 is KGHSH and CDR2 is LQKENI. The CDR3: CASSPRSVPGELFF. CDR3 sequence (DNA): TGTGCCAGCTCACCACGTTCGGTTCCCGGGGAGCTGTTTTTT.

CDR3 protein: CATSRDLGVTNEQFF. In DNA, the CDR3 is TGTGCCACCAGCAGAGACCTCGGGGTAACCAATGAGCAGTTCTTC. The V call is TRBV15, the J call TRBJ2-1; maybe TRBD2 (5 bases). V lost 0 bases, J lost 6 bases, and 12 bases lay in between. Germline CDR1 is LNHNV and CDR2 is YYDKDF (reference sequence). There are 15 residues in the CDR3.

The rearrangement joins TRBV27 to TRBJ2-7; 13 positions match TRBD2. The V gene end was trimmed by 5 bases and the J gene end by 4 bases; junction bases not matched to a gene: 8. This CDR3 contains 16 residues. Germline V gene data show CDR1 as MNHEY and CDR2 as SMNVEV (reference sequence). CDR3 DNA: TGTGCCAGCAGTGGACTAGCGGGAGAGGAATTATACGAGCAGTACTTC. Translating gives CASSGLAGEELYEQYF.

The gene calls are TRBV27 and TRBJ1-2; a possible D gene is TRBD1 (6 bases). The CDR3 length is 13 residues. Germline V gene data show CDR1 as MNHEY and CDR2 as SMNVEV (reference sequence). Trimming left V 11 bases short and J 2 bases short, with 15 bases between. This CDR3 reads CARWGTGNYGYTF. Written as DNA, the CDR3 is TGTGCCCGGTGGGGCACAGGGAACTATGGCTACACCTTC.

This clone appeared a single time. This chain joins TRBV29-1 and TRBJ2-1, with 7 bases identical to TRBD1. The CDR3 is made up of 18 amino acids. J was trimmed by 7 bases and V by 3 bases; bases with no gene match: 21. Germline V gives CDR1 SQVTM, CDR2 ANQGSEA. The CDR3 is CSVEGRQGQVIKTNEQFF. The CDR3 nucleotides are TGCAGCGTTGAGGGCCGACAAGGACAGGTTATCAAGACTAATGAGCAGTTCTTC.

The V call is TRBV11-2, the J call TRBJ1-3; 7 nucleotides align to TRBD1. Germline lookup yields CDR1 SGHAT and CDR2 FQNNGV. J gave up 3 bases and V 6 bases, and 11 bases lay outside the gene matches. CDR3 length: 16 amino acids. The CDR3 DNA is TGTGCCAGCAGTCCAAACACCGGGACAGATGGAAACACCATATATTTT. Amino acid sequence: CASSPNTGTDGNTIYF.

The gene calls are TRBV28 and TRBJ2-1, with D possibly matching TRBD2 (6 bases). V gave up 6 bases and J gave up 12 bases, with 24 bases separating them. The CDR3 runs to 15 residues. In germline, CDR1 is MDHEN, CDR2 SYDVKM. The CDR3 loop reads CASSPALGEAAGQFF. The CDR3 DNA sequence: TGTGCCAGCAGCCCCGCTTTGGGGGAGGCCGCGGGGCAGTTCTTC.

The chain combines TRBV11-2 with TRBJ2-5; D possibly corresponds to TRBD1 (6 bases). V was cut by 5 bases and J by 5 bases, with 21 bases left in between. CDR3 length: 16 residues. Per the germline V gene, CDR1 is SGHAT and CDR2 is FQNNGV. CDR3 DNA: TGTGCCAGCAGCCAGCAGGCACAGGGCCTGAGGGAGACCCAGTACTTC. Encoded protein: CASSQQAQGLRETQYF.

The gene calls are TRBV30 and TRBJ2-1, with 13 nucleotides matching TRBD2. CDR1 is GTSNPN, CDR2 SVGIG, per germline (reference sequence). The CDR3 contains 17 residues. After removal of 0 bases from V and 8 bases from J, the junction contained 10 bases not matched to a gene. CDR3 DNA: TGTGCCTGGAGTGTACCTGGACTAGCGGGAGAGTTGGATGAGCAGTTCTTC. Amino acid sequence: CAWSVPGLAGELDEQFF.

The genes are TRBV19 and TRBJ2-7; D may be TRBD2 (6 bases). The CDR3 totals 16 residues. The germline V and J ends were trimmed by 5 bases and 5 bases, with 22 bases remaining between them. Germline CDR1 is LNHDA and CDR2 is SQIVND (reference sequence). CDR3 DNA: TGTGCCAGTAGTCCCCGTGGGCTAGCGCTCTTTGACGAGCAGTACTTC. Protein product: CASSPRGLALFDEQYF. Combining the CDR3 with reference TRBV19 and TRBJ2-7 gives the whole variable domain DGGITQSPKYLFRKEGQNVTLSCEQNLNHDAMYWYRQDPGQGLRLIYYSQIVNDFQKGDIAEGYSVSREKKESFPLTVTSAQKNPTAFYLCASSPRGLALFDEQYFGPGTRLTVT.

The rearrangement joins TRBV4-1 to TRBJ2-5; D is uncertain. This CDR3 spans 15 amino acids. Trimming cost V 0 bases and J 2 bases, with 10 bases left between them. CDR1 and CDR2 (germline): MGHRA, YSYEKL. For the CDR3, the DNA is TGCGCCAGCAGCCAAGAAATCCAGGCTCAAGAGACCCAGTACTTC. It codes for CASSQEIQAQETQYF.

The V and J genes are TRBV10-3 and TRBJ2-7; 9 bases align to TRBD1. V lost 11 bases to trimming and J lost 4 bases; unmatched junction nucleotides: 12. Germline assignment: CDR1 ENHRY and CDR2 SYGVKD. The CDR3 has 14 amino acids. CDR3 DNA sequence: TGTGCCGTCTCAACCGGGACAGGGCCTTACGAGCAGTACTTC. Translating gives CAVSTGTGPYEQYF.

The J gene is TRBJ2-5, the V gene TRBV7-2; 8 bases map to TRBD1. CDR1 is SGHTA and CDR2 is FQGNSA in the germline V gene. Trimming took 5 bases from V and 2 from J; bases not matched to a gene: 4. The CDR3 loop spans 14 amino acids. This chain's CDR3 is CASSRHRGQETQYF. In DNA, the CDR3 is TGTGCCAGCAGCAGACACAGGGGGCAAGAGACCCAGTACTTC.

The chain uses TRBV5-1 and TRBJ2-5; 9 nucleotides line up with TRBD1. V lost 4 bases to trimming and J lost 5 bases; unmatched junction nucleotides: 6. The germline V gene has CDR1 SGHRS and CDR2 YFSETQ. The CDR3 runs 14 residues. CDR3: CASSMGDRAETQYF. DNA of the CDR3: TGCGCCAGCAGCATGGGGGACAGGGCGGAGACCCAGTACTTC.

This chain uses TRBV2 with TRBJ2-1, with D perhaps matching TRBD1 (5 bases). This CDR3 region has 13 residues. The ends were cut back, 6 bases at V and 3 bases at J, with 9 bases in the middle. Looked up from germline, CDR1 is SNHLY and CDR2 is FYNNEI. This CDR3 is CASSRQNYNEQFF. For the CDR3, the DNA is TGTGCCAGCAGCCGACAGAACTACAATGAGCAGTTCTTC. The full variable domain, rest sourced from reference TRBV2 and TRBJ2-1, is EPEVTQTPSHQVTQMGQEVILRCVPISNHLYFYWYRQILGQKVEFLVSFYNNEISEKSEIFDDQFSVERPDGSNFTLKIRSTKLEDSAMYFCASSRQNYNEQFFGPGTRLTVL.

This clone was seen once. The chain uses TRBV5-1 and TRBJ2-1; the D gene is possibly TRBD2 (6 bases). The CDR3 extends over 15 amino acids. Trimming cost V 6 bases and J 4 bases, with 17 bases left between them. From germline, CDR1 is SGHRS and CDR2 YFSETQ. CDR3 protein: CASNPGLGGYNEQFF. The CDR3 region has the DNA TGCGCCAGCAACCCAGGGTTGGGAGGATACAATGAGCAGTTCTTC.

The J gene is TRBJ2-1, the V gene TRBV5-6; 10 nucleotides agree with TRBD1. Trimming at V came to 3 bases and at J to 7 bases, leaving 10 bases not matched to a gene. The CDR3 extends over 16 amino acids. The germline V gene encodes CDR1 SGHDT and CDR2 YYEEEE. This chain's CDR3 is CASSWEDRGHGNEQFF. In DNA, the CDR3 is TGTGCCAGCAGCTGGGAAGACAGGGGGCATGGGAATGAGCAGTTCTTC. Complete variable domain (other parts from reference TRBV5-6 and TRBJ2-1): DAGVTQSPTHLIKTRGQQVTLRCSPKSGHDTVSWYQQALGQGPQFIFQYYEEEERQRGNFPDRFSGHQFPNYSSELNVNALLLGDSALYLCASSWEDRGHGNEQFFGPGTRLTVL.

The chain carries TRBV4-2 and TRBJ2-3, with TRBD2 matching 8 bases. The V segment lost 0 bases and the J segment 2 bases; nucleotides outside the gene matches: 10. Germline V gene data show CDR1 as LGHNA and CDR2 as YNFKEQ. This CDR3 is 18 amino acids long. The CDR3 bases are TGTGCCAGCAGCCAAGATTTTGGGACTAGTTACCCCACAGATACGCAGTATTTT. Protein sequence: CASSQDFGTSYPTDTQYF.

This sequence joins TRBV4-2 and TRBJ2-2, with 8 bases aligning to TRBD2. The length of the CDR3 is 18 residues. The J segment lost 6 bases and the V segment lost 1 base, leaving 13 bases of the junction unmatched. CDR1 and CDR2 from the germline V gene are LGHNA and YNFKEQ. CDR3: CASSQGTGGLGNAGELFF. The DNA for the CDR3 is TGTGCCAGCAGCCAAGGTACCGGGGGACTAGGAAACGCCGGGGAGCTGTTTTTT.

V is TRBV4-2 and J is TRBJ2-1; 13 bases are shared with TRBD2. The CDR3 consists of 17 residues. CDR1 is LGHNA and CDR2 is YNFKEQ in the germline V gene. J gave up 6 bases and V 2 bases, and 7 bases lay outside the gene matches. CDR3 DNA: TGTGCCAGCAGCCAATCGATTCGACTAGCGGGAGGCAATGAGCAGTTCTTC. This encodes CASSQSIRLAGGNEQFF.

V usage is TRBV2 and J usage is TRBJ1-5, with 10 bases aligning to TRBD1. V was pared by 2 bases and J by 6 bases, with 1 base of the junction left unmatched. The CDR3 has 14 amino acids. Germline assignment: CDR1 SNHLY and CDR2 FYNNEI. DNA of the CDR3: TGTGCCAGCAGTGAACGACAGGGGGCTCAGCCCCAGCATTTT. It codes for CASSERQGAQPQHF.

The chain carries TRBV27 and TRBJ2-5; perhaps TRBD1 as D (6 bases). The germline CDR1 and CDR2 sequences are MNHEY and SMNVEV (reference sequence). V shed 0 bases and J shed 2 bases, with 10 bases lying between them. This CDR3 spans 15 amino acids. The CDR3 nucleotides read TGTGCCAGCAGTTTATCAGACAGGCGGCAAGAGACCCAGTACTTC. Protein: CASSLSDRRQETQYF.

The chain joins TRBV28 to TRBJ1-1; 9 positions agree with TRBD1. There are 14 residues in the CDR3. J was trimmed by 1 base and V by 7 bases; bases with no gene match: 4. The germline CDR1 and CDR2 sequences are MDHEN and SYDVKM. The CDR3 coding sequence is TGTGCCAGCATCCTGGACAGGGGGAACACTGAAGCTTTCTTT. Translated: CASILDRGNTEAFF.

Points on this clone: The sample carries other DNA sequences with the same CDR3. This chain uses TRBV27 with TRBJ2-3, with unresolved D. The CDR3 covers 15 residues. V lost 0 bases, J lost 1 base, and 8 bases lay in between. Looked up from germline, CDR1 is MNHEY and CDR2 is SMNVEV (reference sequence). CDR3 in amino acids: CASSLSFGGTDTQYF. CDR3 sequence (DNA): TGTGCCAGCAGTTTATCGTTTGGAGGCACAGATACGCAGTATTTT.

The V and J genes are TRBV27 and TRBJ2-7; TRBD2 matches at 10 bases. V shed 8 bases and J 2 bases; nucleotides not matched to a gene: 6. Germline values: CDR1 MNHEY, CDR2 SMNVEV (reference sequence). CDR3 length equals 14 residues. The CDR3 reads CASYGLAEPYEQYF. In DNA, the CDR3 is TGTGCCAGCTACGGACTAGCGGAGCCCTACGAGCAGTACTTC.

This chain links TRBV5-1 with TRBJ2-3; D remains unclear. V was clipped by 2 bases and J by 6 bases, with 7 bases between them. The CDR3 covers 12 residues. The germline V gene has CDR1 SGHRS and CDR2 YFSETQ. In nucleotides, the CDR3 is TGCGCCAGCAGCTTTCATAGCGATACGCAGTATTTT. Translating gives CASSFHSDTQYF.

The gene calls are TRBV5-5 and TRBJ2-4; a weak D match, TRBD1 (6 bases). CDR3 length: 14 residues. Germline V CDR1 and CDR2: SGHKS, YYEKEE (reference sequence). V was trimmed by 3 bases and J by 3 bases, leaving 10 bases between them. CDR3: CASSYWTDKNIQYF. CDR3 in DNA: TGTGCCAGCAGCTATTGGACAGACAAAAACATTCAGTACTTC.